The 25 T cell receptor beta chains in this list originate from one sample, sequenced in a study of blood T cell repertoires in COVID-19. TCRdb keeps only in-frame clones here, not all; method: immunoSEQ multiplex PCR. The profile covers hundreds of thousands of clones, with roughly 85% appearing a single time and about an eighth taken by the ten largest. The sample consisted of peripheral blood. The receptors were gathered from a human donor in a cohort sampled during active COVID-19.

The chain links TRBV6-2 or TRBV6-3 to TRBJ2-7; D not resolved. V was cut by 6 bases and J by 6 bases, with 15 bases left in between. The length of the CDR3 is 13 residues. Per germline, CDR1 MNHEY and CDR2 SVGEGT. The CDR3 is CASSRSGSLEQYF. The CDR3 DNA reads TGTGCCAGCAGCCGATCAGGTTCCCTCGAGCAGTACTTC.

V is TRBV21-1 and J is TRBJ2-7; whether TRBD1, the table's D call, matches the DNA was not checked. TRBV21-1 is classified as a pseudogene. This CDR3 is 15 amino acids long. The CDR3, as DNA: TGTGCCAGCGGCGCCCCAGACACCCGCTCCTACGAGCAGTACTTC. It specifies CASGAPDTRSYEQYF.

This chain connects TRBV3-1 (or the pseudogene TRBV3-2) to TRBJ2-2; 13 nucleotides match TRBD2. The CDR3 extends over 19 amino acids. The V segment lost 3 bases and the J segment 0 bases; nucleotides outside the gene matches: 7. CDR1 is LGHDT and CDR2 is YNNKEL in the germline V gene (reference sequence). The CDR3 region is CASSQGTSGILANTGELFF. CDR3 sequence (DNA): TGTGCCAGCAGCCAGGGGACTAGCGGGATTCTCGCGAACACCGGGGAGCTGTTTTTT.

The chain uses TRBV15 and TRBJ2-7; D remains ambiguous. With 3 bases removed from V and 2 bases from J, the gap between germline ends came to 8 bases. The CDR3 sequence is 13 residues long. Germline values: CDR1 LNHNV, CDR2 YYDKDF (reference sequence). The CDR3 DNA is TGTGCCACCAGCAGGGGCCTCACCTACGAGCAGTACTTC. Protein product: CATSRGLTYEQYF.

CDR3 sequence reads: CASSATGLYGYTF. In DNA form, the CDR3 reads TGTGCCAGCAGTGCGACAGGGCTTTATGGCTACACCTTC. This chain uses TRBV2 with TRBJ1-2, with 7 nucleotides matching TRBD1. The CDR3 has 13 amino acids. Unmatched junction bases numbered 4, after V lost 4 bases and J lost 5 bases. CDR1 and CDR2 from the germline V gene are SNHLY and FYNNEI.

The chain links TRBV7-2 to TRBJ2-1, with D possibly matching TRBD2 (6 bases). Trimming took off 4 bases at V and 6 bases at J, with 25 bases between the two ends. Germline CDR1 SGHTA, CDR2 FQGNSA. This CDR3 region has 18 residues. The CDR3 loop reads CASSSQGVAVLGSNEQFF. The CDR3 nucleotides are TGTGCCAGCAGCTCACAAGGGGTAGCGGTACTCGGGTCCAATGAGCAGTTCTTC.

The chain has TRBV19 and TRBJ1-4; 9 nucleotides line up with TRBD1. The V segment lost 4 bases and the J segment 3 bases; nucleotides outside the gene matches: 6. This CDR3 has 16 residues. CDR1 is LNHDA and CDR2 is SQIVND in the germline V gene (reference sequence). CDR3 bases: TGTGCCAGTAGTAAGGGGACAGGGCTCGCTAATGAAAAACTGTTTTTT. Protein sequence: CASSKGTGLANEKLFF.

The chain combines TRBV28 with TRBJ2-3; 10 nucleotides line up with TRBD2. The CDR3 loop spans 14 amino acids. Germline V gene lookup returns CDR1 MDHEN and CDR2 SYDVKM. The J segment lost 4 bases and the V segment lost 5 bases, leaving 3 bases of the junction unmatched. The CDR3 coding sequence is TGTGCCAGCAGTACGCTAGCGGGAGCAGATACGCAGTATTTT. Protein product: CASSTLAGADTQYF.

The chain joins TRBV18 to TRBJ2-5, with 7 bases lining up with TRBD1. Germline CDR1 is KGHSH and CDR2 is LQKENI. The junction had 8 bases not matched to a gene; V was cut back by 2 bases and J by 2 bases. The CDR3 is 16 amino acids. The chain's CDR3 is CASSPIQWGQQETQYF. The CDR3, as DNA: TGTGCCAGCTCACCAATACAGTGGGGACAGCAAGAGACCCAGTACTTC. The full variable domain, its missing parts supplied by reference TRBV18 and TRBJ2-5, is NAGVMQNPRHLVRRRGQEARLRCSPMKGHSHVYWYRQLPEEGLKFMVYLQKENIIDESGMPKERFSAEFPKEGPSILRIQQVVRGDSAAYFCASSPIQWGQQETQYFGPGTRLLVL.

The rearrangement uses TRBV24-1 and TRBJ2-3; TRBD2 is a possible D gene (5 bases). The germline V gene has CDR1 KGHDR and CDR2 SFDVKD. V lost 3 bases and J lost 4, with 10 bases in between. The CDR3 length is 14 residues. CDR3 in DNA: TGTGCCACCAGTGATCGGGGAAGTTCAGATACGCAGTATTTT. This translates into CATSDRGSSDTQYF.

The CDR3 nucleotides read TGTGCCAGCAGCGCCGACAGGGGAGGCTACACCTTC. Amino acid sequence: CASSADRGGYTF. The chain combines TRBV9 with TRBJ1-2; 8 bases are a match to TRBD1. Germline CDR1 reads SGDLS; CDR2 reads YYNGEE. The V segment lost 3 bases and the J segment 8 bases; nucleotides outside the gene matches: 3. The length of the CDR3 is 12 residues.

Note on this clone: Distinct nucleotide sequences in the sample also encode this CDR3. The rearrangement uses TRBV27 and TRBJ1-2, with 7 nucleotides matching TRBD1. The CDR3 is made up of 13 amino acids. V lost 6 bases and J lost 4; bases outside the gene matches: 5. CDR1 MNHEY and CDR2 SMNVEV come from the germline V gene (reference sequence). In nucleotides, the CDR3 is TGTGCCAGCAGCCTACAGGGGTCCTATGGCTACACCTTC. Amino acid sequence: CASSLQGSYGYTF.

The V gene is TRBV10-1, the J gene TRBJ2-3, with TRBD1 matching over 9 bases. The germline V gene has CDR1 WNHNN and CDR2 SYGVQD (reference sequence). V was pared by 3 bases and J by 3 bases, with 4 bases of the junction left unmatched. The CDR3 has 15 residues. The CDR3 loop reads CASSEPGQGTDTQYF. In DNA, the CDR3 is TGCGCCAGCAGTGAACCCGGACAGGGGACAGATACGCAGTATTTT.

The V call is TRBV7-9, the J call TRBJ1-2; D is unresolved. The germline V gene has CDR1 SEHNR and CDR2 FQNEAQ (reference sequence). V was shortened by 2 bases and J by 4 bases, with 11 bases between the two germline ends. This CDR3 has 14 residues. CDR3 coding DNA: TGTGCCAGCAGCTTAACTTCTCAGGTCTATGGCTACACCTTC. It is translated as CASSLTSQVYGYTF.

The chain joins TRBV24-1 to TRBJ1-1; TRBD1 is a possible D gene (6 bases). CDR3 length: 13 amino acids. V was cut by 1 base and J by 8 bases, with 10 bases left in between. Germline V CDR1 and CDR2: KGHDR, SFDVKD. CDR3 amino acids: CATSDFTGSEAFF. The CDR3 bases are TGTGCCACCAGTGATTTCACAGGGTCGGAAGCTTTCTTT.

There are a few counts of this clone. The CDR3 nucleotides read TGTGCCAGCAGAGAGCGGGAGGGTAGGCAGTTCTTC. This codes for CASREREGRQFF. The V call is TRBV5-4, the J call TRBJ2-1; 10 bases agree with TRBD2. After removal of 5 bases from V and 12 bases from J, the junction contained 5 bases not matched to a gene. The CDR3 is 12 amino acids. Looked up from germline, CDR1 is SGHNT and CDR2 is YYREEE (reference sequence).

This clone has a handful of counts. In DNA form, the CDR3 reads TGTGCCAGCAGTCCTAGCGGGAGGAATACCGGGGAGCTGTTTTTT. It codes for CASSPSGRNTGELFF. The genes are TRBV27 and TRBJ2-2, with 11 bases identical to TRBD2. Germline assignment: CDR1 MNHEY and CDR2 SMNVEV (reference sequence). The CDR3 extends over 15 amino acids. The V and J ends lost 5 bases and 5 bases, in that order; junction bases with no gene match: 4.

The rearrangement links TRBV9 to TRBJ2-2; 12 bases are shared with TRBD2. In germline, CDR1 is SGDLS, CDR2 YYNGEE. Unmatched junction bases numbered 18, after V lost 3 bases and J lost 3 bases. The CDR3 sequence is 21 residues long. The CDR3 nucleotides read TGTGCCAGCAGCGCTAGGCCTCTAGCGGGAGGGCGGACCAGTTACACCGGGGAGCTGTTTTTT. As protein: CASSARPLAGGRTSYTGELFF.

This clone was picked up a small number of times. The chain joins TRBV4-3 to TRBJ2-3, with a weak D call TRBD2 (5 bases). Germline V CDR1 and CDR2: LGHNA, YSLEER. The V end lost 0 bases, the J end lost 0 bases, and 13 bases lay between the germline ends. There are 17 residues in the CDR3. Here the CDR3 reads CASSQDLSGGSTDTQYF. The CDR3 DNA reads TGCGCCAGCAGCCAAGACCTCTCCGGCGGGAGCACAGATACGCAGTATTTT.

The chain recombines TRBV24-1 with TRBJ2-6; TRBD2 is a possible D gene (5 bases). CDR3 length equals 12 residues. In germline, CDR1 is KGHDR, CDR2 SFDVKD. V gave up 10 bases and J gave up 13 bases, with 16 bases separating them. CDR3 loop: CATGGPASVLTF. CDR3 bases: TGTGCCACAGGAGGTCCTGCAAGTGTCCTGACTTTC.

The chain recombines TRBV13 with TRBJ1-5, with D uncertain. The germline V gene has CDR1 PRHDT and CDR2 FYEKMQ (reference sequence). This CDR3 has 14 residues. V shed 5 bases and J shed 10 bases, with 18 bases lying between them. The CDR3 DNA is TGTGCCAGCAGCCTCGGACGGGATGGGGATCCCCAGCATTTT. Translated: CASSLGRDGDPQHF.

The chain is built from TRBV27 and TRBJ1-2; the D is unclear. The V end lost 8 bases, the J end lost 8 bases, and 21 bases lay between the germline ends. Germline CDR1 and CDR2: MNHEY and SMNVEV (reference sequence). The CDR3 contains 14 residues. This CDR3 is CASWGVRGSIGYTF. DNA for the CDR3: TGTGCCAGCTGGGGTGTTCGCGGGTCTATCGGCTACACCTTC.

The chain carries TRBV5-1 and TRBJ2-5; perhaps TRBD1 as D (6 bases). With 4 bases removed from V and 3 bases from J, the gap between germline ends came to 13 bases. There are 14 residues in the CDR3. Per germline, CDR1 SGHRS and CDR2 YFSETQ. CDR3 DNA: TGCGCCAGCAGCACCGGGACACCTAAAGAGACCCAGTACTTC. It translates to CASSTGTPKETQYF.

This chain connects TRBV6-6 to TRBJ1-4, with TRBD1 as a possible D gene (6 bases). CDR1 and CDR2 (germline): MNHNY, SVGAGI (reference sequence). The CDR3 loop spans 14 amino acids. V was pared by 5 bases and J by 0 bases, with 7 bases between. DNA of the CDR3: TGTGCCAGCAGTGGACAGTCAACTAATGAAAAACTGTTTTTT. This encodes CASSGQSTNEKLFF.

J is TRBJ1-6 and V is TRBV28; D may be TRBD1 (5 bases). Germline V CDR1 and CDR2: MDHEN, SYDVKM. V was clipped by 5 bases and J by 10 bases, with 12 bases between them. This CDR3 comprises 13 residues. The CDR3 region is CASSTGGSSPLHF. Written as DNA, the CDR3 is TGTGCCAGCAGTACAGGAGGGTCGTCACCCCTCCACTTT. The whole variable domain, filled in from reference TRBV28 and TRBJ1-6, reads DVKVTQSSRYLVKRTGEKVFLECVQDMDHENMFWYRQDPGLGLRLIYFSYDVKMKEKGDIPEGYSVSREKKERFSLILESASTNQTSMYLCASSTGGSSPLHFGNGTRLTVT.